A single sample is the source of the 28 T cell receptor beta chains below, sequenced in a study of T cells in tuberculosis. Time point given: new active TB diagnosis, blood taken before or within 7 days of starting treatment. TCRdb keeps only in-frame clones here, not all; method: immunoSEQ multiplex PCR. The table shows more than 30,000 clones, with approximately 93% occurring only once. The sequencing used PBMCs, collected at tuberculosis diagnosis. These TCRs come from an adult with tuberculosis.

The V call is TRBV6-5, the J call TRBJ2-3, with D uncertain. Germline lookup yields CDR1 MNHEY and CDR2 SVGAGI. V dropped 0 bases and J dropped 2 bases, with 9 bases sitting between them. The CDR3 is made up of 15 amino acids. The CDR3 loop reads CASSYSSQVTDTQYF. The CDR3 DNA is TGTGCCAGCAGTTACTCAAGCCAGGTCACAGATACGCAGTATTTT.

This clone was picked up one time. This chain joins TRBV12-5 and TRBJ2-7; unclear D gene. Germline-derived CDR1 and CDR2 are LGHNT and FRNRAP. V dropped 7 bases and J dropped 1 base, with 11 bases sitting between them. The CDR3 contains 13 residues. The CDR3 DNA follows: TGTGCTAGTGCTGGGCTTGGGTCCTACGAGCAGTACTTC. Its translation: CASAGLGSYEQYF.

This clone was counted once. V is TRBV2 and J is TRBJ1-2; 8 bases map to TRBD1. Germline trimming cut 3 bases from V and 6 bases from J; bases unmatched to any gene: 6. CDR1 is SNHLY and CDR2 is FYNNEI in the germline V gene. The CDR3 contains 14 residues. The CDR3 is CASSEDRDHHGYTF. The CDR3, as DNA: TGTGCCAGCAGTGAGGACAGGGATCATCATGGCTACACCTTC.

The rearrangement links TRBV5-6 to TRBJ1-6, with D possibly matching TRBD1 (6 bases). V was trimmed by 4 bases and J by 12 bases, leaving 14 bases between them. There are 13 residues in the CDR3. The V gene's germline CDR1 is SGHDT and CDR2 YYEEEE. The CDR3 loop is CASSQQGPGPLHF. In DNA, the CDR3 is TGTGCCAGCAGCCAACAGGGACCGGGACCCCTCCACTTT.

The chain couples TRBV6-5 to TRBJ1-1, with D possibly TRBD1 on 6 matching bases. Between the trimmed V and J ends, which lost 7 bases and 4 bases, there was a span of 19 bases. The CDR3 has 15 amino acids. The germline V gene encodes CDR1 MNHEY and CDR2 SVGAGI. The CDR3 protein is CASNSYRVRSTEAFF. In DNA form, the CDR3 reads TGTGCCAGCAATTCTTACAGGGTTCGGAGCACTGAAGCTTTCTTT.

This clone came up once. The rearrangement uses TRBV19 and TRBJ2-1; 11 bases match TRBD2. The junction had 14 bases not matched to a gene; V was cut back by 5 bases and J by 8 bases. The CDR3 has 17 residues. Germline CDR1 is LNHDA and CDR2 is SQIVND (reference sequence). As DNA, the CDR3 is TGTGCCAGTAGTGCCCGGTACACTAGCGGGGGAAGGGATGAGCAGTTCTTC. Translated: CASSARYTSGGRDEQFF.

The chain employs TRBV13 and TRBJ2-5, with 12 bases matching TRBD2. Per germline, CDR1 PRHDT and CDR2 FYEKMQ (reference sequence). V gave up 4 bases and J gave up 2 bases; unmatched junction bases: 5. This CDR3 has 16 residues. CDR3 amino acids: CASSSRTSGKQETQYF. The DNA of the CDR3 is TGTGCCAGCAGCTCGAGGACTAGCGGGAAACAAGAGACCCAGTACTTC. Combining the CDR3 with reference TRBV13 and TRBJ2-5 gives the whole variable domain AAGVIQSPRHLIKEKRETATLKCYPIPRHDTVYWYQQGPGQDPQFLISFYEKMQSDKGSIPDRFSAQQFSDYHSELNMSSLELGDSALYFCASSSRTSGKQETQYFGPGTRLLVL.

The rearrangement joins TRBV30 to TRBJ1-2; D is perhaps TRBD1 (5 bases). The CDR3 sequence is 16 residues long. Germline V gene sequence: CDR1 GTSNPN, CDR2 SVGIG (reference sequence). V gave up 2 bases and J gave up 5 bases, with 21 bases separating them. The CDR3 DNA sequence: TGTGCCTGGAGTTCGCGGCAGGGACTCAACTATTATGGCTACACCTTC. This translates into CAWSSRQGLNYYGYTF. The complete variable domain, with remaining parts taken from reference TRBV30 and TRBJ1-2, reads SQTIHQWPATLVQPVGSPLSLECTVEGTSNPNLYWYRQAAGRGLQLLFYSVGIGQISSEVPQNLSASRPQDRQFILSSKKLLLSDSGFYLCAWSSRQGLNYYGYTFGSGTRLTVV.

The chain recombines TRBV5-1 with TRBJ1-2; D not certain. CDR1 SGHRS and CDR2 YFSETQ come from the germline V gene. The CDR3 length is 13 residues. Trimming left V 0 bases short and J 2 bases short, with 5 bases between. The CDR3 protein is CASSLGGNYGYTF. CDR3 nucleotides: TGCGCCAGCAGCTTGGGCGGGAACTATGGCTACACCTTC.

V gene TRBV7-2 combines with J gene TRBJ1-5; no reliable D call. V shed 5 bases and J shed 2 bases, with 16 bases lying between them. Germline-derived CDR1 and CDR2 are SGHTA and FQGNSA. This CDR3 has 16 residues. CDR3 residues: CASSPNHNSGNQPQHF. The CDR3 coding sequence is TGTGCCAGCAGCCCAAACCATAACTCGGGCAATCAGCCCCAGCATTTT.

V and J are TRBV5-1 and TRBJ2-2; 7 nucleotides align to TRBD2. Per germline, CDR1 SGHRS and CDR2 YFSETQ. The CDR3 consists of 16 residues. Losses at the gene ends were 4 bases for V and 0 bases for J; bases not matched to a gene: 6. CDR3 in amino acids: CASSGRGPANTGELFF. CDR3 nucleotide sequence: TGCGCCAGCAGCGGGAGGGGACCTGCGAACACCGGGGAGCTGTTTTTT.

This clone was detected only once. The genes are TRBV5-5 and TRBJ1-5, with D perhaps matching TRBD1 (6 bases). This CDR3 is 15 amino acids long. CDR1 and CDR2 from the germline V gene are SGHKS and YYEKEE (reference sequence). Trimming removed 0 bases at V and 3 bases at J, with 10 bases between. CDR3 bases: TGTGCCAGCAGCTTGGTTGCAGGGGCCAATCAGCCCCAGCATTTT. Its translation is CASSLVAGANQPQHF. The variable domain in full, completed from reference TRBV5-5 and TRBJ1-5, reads DAGVTQSPTHLIKTRGQQVTLRCSPISGHKSVSWYQQVLGQGPQFIFQYYEKEERGRGNFPDRFSARQFPNYSSELNVNALLLGDSALYLCASSLVAGANQPQHFGDGTRLSIL.

CDR3 DNA sequence: TGCAGCGTTAACCCGCGGCAGTCTGGGACTGAAGCTTTCTTT. Its translation is CSVNPRQSGTEAFF. J is TRBJ1-1 and V is TRBV29-1, with D unclear. Germline V gives CDR1 SQVTM, CDR2 ANQGSEA. V was pared by 5 bases and J by 5 bases, with 18 bases between. The length of the CDR3 is 14 residues.

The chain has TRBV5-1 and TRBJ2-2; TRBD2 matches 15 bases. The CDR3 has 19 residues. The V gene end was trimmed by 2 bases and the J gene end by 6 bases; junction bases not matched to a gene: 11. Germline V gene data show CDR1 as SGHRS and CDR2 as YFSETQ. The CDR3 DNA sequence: TGCGCCAGCAGCTTAGGACTAGCGGGGGGGCCGGGTCGCTCCGGGGAGCTGTTTTTT. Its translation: CASSLGLAGGPGRSGELFF.

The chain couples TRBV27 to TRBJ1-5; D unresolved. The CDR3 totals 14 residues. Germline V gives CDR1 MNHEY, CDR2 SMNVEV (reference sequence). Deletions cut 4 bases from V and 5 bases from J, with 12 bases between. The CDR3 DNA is TGTGCCAGCAGTTCGCGGCAGTTCGATCAGCCCCAGCATTTT. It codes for CASSSRQFDQPQHF.

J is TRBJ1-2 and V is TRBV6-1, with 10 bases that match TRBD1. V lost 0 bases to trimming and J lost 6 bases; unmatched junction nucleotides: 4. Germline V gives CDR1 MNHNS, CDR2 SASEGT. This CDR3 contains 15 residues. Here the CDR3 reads CASSEAGTGAHGYTF. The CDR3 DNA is TGTGCCAGCAGTGAAGCTGGGACAGGGGCCCATGGCTACACCTTC.

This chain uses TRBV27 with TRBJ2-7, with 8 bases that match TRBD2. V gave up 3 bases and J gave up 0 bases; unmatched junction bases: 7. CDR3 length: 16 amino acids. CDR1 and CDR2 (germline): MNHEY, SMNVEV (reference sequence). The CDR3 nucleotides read TGTGCCAGCAGTTTGCGGGGGGCAGGCAGCTCCTACGAGCAGTACTTC. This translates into CASSLRGAGSSYEQYF.

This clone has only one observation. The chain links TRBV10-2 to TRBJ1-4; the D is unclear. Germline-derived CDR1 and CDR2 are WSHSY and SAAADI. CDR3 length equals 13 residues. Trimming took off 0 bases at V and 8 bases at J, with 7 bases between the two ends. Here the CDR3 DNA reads TGCGCCAGCAGTGAGTCGGAGCAGGAAAAACTGTTTTTT. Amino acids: CASSESEQEKLFF.

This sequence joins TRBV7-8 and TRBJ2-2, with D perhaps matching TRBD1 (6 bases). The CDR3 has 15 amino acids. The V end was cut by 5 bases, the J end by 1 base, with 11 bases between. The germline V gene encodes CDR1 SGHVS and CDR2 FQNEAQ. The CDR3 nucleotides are TGTGCCAGCAGCATAAAGACAGGGAACACCGGGGAGCTGTTTTTT. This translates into CASSIKTGNTGELFF.

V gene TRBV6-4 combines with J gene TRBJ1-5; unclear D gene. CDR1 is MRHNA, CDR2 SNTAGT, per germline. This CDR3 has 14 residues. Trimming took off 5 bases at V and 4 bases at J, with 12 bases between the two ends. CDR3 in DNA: TGTGCCAGCAGTAAAGACTCGGGAAATCAGCCCCAGCATTTT. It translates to CASSKDSGNQPQHF.

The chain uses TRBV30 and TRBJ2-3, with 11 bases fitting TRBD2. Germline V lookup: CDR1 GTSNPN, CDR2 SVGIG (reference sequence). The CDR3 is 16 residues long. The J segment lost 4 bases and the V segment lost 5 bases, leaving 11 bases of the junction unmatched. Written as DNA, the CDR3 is TGTGCCTGGGGTTCGTTAGCGGGGGGGCTCCCAGATACGCAGTATTTT. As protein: CAWGSLAGGLPDTQYF.

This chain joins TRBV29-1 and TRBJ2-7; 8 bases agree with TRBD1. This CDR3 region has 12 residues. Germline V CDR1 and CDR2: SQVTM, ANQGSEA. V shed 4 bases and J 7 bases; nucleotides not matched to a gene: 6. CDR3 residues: CSVGRGPWEQYF. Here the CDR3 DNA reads TGCAGCGTTGGCAGGGGGCCTTGGGAGCAGTACTTC.

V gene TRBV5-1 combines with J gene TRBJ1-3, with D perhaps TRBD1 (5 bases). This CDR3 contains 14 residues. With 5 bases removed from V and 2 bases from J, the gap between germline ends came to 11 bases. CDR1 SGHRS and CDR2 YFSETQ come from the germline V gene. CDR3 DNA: TGCGCCAGCAGTCAGGGCCCCACTGGAAACACCATATATTTT. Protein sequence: CASSQGPTGNTIYF. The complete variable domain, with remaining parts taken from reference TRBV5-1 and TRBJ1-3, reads KAGVTQTPRYLIKTRGQQVTLSCSPISGHRSVSWYQQTPGQGLQFLFEYFSETQRNKGNFPGRFSGRQFSNSRSEMNVSTLELGDSALYLCASSQGPTGNTIYFGEGSWLTVV.

CDR3 sequence reads: CASSRGQSNQPQHF. Written as DNA, the CDR3 is TGCGCCAGCAGCCGGGGACAGAGCAATCAGCCCCAGCATTTT. This rearrangement joins TRBV5-1 to TRBJ1-5, with 7 bases fitting TRBD1. V lost 4 bases and J lost 1; bases outside the gene matches: 2. The germline V gene encodes CDR1 SGHRS and CDR2 YFSETQ. The CDR3 consists of 14 residues.

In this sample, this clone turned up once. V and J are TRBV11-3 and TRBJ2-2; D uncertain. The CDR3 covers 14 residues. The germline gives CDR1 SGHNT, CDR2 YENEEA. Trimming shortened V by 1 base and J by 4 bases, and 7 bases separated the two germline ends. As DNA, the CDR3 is TGTGCCAGCAGCTTAGGGCTTCCCACCGGGGAGCTGTTTTTT. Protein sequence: CASSLGLPTGELFF.

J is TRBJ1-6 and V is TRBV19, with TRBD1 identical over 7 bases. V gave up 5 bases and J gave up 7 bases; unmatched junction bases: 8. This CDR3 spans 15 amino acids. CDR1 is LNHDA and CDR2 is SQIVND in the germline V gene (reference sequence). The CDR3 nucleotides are TGTGCCAGTAGTCCTCCGACAGGGTTCAATTCACCCCTCCACTTT. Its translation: CASSPPTGFNSPLHF.

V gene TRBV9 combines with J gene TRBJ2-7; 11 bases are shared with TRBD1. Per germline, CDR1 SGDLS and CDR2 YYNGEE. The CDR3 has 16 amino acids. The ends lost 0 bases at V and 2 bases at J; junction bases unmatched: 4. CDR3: CASSVGTGGAPYEQYF. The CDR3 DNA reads TGTGCCAGCAGCGTAGGGACAGGGGGCGCCCCCTACGAGCAGTACTTC.

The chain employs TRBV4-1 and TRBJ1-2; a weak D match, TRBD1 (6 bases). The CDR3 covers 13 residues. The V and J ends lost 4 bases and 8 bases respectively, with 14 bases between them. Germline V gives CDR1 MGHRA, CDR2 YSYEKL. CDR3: CASSPPRTEGYTF. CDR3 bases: TGCGCCAGCAGCCCCCCGAGGACAGAAGGCTACACCTTC.